The 3 T cell receptor beta chains below all came from one sample that was sequenced in a study of blood T cell repertoires in COVID-19. Profiling relied on immunoSEQ multiplex PCR, and the TCRdb table lists in-frame clones only, not all of them. Here the sample spans some 230,000 clones, 65% to 85% being singletons. Input material: peripheral blood. The receptors were sampled from a woman between 55 and 75 years old with acute or convalescent COVID-19.

Written as DNA, the CDR3 is TGTGCCAGCAGTCGTAGCAACACAGATACGCAGTATTTT. This sequence encodes CASSRSNTDTQYF. This chain connects TRBV9 to TRBJ2-3, with D unresolved. The V and J ends lost 5 bases and 2 bases respectively, with 9 bases between them. This CDR3 contains 13 residues. Looked up from germline, CDR1 is SGDLS and CDR2 is YYNGEE.

The genes are TRBV7-2 and TRBJ1-3, with a tentative D call TRBD1 (5 bases). Germline values: CDR1 SGHTA, CDR2 FQGNSA. The CDR3 contains 15 residues. Trimming removed 0 bases from V and 0 bases from J, with 6 bases in between. The CDR3 DNA reads as TGTGCCAGCAGCTTAGCGCAGGGCTCTGGAAACACCATATATTTT. Its translation is CASSLAQGSGNTIYF.

The genes are TRBV5-1 and TRBJ1-6; D remains unclear. V was shortened by 0 bases and J by 9 bases, with 13 bases between the two germline ends. Germline CDR1 SGHRS, CDR2 YFSETQ. This CDR3 has 15 amino acids. The CDR3: CASSLAGEGVSPLHF. The CDR3 coding sequence is TGCGCCAGCAGCTTGGCCGGGGAGGGTGTTTCACCCCTCCACTTT.